The clone carrying this T cell receptor beta chain was found many times. From the 5' RACE reads, TCRdb called clonotypes with MiXCR, one entry per CDR3 protein. The sample carries about 210,000 distinct CDR3 sequences, roughly a tenth recorded once. Trimming removed 4 bases from V and 0 bases from J; junction bases left unmatched: 1. This CDR3 contains 15 residues. The V gene's germline CDR1 is MNHNS and CDR2 SASEGT. The source of the sample is a study of identical twins. This receptor was obtained from a woman between 18 and 29 years old in good health. Specimen: memory (CD45RO+) T cells sorted from blood. V usage is TRBV6-1 and J usage is TRBJ2-3; 10 nucleotides match TRBD2. CDR3 region: CASSASGRSTDTQYF. The CDR3 DNA reads as TGTGCCAGCAGTGCTAGCGGGAGAAGCACAGATACGCAGTATTTT.